This T cell receptor beta chain was observed in a study of chemoradiotherapy in HPV16-positive cancers. Study details: Functional T-cell assays on a couple of HPV16-positive patients' cells defined candidate HPV-specific clones and common TCR motifs.

Repeated repertoire sampling spanned the course of chemoradiotherapy. Looked up from germline, CDR1 is LNHNV and CDR2 is YYDKDF (reference sequence). The CDR3 extends over 13 amino acids. Trimming removed 4 bases from V and 2 bases from J, with 8 bases in between. Points on this clone: Its target is not known.

General study findings and limits: In HPV16-positive patients, HPV-responsive T-cell expansion tracked better recurrence-free survival. Candidate HPV-specific clones and E7-related TCR motifs grew in tumor during treatment.

Generated by immunoSEQ multiplex PCR, the TCRdb table keeps only in-frame clones and is missing some. This sample has 30,000 or so clones; about nine tenths occur once, and the top ten carry 2.5% to 3.5%. The specimen comprised blood, sampled from a patient who underwent chemoradiotherapy. The clonotype comes from a human donor with HPV-associated anogenital cancer. V usage is TRBV15 and J usage is TRBJ2-5; D is possibly TRBD1 (5 bases). CDR3 coding DNA: TGTGCCACCAGCATCAGGACACAAGAGACCCAGTACTTC. Translated, it gives CATSIRTQETQYF.